The clone carrying this TCR beta chain was detected ten times or more. As yet, its antigen is unknown. This sample was taken from a study of molecular identifiers for immune sequencing clone quantification. The study's findings and limits: Clones above 20 RNA copies contained over 98% of effector molecules and under 1% of naive molecules. Highly expanded clone sizes could end up underestimated if a barcode were shared by identical TCR molecules. In a background of approximately 1 million naive cells, spiked Jurkat TCR RNA from one cell was reportedly detectable.

TCRdb re-analysed the PCR reads in MiXCR, keeping a single row per CDR3 protein. The sample includes 30,000 to 45,000 distinct CDR3 sequences, 18% seen only once; the top ten take approximately 6.7%. Sorting captured naive CD8 T cells as CD8+CD4-CCR7+CD45RA+. The germline V gene has CDR1 DFQATT and CDR2 SNEGSKA (reference sequence). This CDR3 region has 11 residues. Trimming cost V 5 bases and J 4 bases, with 9 bases left between them. The receptor's source is a human donor in good health. Some libraries in this study had Jurkat cell RNA spiked in. The chain uses TRBV20-1 and TRBJ2-7; D remains unclear. The material sequenced was naive CD8+ T cells from blood, with Jurkat cell RNA spiked in. As to subset: FACS-sorted CD8+CD4-CCR7+CD45RA+ naive T cells. This chain's CDR3 is CSASLGYEQYF. The CDR3 nucleotides are TGCAGTGCTTCGCTAGGGTACGAGCAGTACTTC.